The rows below give T cell receptor beta chains drawn from one sample of a study of beta chain features in type 1 diabetes. This table comes from immunoSEQ multiplex PCR, and its TCRdb copy is limited to in-frame clones, with some not included. Among roughly 450,000 clones listed, approximately 10% were seen once. Sequenced sample: naive CD4+ T cells from blood. These receptors were collected from a young woman in good health. Both conserved end residues are part of each CDR3. A D gene is named only where the DNA matches it firmly. Only some rows state a clone size, as once, few, many or a class for expanded clones.

TRBJ2-6 TRBV18 few NA CASSPGGGEPSGANVLTF TGTGCCAGCTCACCAGGGGGGGGCGAGCCCTCTGGGGCCAACGTCCTGACTTTC
TRBJ2-7 TRBV28 few TRBD1 CASSLYRGPRYEQYF TGTGCCAGCAGTTTATACAGGGGGCCGCGCTACGAGCAGTACTTC
TRBJ2-1 TRBV5-1 few NA CASSLGGQPSYNEQFF TGCGCCAGCAGCTTGGGTGGACAGCCATCCTACAATGAGCAGTTCTTC
TRBJ2-1 TRBV7-6 NA NA CASSFSGYNEQFF TGTGCCAGCAGCTTTTCGGGGTACAATGAGCAGTTCTTC
TRBJ2-5 TRBV11-1 NA TRBD1 CASSPRGLYETQYF TGTGCCAGCAGCCCCAGGGGGCTATATGAGACCCAGTACTTC
TRBJ2-5 TRBV5-1 NA NA CASSLSGGETQYF TGCGCCAGCAGCTTGAGTGGTGGGGAGACCCAGTACTTC
TRBJ1-3 TRBV29-1 NA NA CSVRLEVVGNTIYF TGCAGCGTTCGGCTCGAAGTAGTCGGAAACACCATATATTTT
TRBJ1-2 TRBV10-2 few NA CASSGAGSAGYTF TGCGCCAGCAGTGGAGCAGGGTCGGCTGGCTACACCTTC
TRBJ2-5 TRBV5-1 few NA CASSSSMGRETQYF TGCGCCAGCAGCTCATCAATGGGGCGAGAGACCCAGTACTTC
TRBJ2-1 TRBV4-1 few NA CASSQGSEQFF TGCGCCAGCAGCCAAGGGTCTGAGCAGTTCTTC
TRBJ2-5 TRBV29-1 few NA CSGGSHLPETQYF TGCAGCGGGGGCAGCCACCTCCCTGAGACCCAGTACTTC
TRBJ2-1 TRBV29-1 many NA CSVVPGAEQFF TGCAGCGTTGTACCGGGTGCTGAGCAGTTCTTC
TRBJ2-2 TRBV18 NA TRBD1 CASSPRTGRAGELFF TGTGCCAGCTCACCACGGACAGGGCGGGCCGGGGAGCTGTTTTTT
TRBJ2-1 TRBV6-5 NA NA CASRTEFSYNEQFF TGTGCCAGCAGAACGGAGTTCTCCTACAATGAGCAGTTCTTC
TRBJ1-1 TRBV4-1 NA NA CASSQDETRGTEAFF TGCGCCAGCAGCCAGGATGAGACAAGGGGCACTGAAGCTTTCTTT
TRBJ1-1 TRBV7-2 NA NA CASSTAAGGNTEAFF TGTGCCAGCAGCACCGCGGCGGGGGGGAACACTGAAGCTTTCTTT
TRBJ2-2 TRBV7-2 NA NA CASSLLGPSTGELFF TGTGCCAGCAGCTTACTCGGACCTTCCACCGGGGAGCTGTTTTTT
TRBJ2-5 TRBV5-6 few NA CASSLVEGETQYF TGTGCCAGCAGCTTGGTGGAGGGAGAGACCCAGTACTTC
TRBJ1-4 TRBV29-1 few NA CSVIDGATNEKLFF TGCAGCGTAATTGATGGCGCAACTAATGAAAAACTGTTTTTT
TRBJ2-7 TRBV30 NA TRBD1 CAWSAYGGTGWPEQYF TGTGCCTGGAGTGCCTACGGCGGGACAGGGTGGCCGGAGCAGTACTTC
TRBJ2-3 TRBV11-3 few TRBD2 CASSSGGADTQYF TGTGCCAGCAGCTCCGGGGGGGCAGATACGCAGTATTTT
TRBJ2-1 TRBV5-1 few NA CASSLVGVPSPYNEQFF TGCGCCAGCAGCTTGGTTGGGGTACCCTCACCCTACAATGAGCAGTTCTTC
TRBJ2-1 TRBV7-9 few NA CASSLALGISSYNEQFF TGTGCCAGCAGCTTAGCCCTGGGGATTAGCTCCTACAATGAGCAGTTCTTC
TRBJ2-1 TRBV4-3 few NA CASSQEQVLGSYNEQFF TGCGCCAGCAGCCAAGAACAGGTATTAGGGTCCTACAATGAGCAGTTCTTC
TRBJ2-5 TRBV5-1 NA NA CASSAQETQYF TGCGCCAGCAGCGCACAAGAGACCCAGTACTTC
TRBJ2-5 TRBV7-8 few NA CASSPARLRRETQYF TGTGCCAGCAGCCCCGCCCGGTTAAGGAGAGAGACCCAGTACTTC
TRBJ2-3 TRBV14 NA NA CASSPQVFPDTQYF TGTGCCAGCAGCCCCCAGGTGTTTCCAGATACGCAGTATTTT
TRBJ2-6 TRBV5-1 few NA CASSLAAGANVLTF TGCGCCAGCAGCTTGGCCGCAGGGGCCAACGTCCTGACTTTC
TRBJ2-7 TRBV27 few NA CASSSMGNSYEQYF TGTGCCAGCAGTTCTATGGGGAATTCCTACGAGCAGTACTTC
TRBJ2-4 TRBV7-6 NA TRBD1 CASSFPGQGFGNIQYF TGTGCCAGCAGCTTCCCGGGACAGGGTTTCGGAAACATTCAGTACTTC
TRBJ2-5 TRBV29-1 few NA CSVEIRRETQYF TGCAGCGTTGAAATCAGGCGAGAGACCCAGTACTTC
TRBJ2-5 TRBV7-7 NA NA CASSSVPQETQYF TGTGCCAGCAGCTCCGTTCCGCAAGAGACCCAGTACTTC
TRBJ1-1 TRBV27 few NA CASSFRENTEAFF TGTGCCAGCAGTTTTCGGGAGAACACTGAAGCTTTCTTT
TRBJ2-1 TRBV18 few NA CASSPIRGTGNEQFF TGTGCCAGCTCACCAATCCGGGGGACCGGCAATGAGCAGTTCTTC
TRBJ2-1 TRBV5-4 few TRBD1 CASSRDREPYNEQFF TGTGCCAGCAGCCGGGACAGGGAACCCTACAATGAGCAGTTCTTC
TRBJ1-6 TRBV9 once NA CASSGSDSPLHF TGTGCCAGCAGCGGGTCCGATTCACCCCTCCACTTT
TRBJ2-3 TRBV11-2 NA NA CASSLGQSTDTQYF TGTGCCAGCAGCTTAGGGCAGAGTACAGATACGCAGTATTTT
TRBJ2-3 TRBV7-2 few NA CASSLAGRWDTQYF TGTGCCAGCAGCTTAGCGGGAAGGTGGGATACGCAGTATTTT
TRBJ1-2 TRBV30 few NA CAWKGTPGGGYTF TGTGCCTGGAAGGGGACCCCAGGCGGGGGCTACACCTTC
TRBJ2-3 TRBV6-5 NA NA CASSLRGEGHTDTQYF TGTGCCAGCAGTTTAAGGGGGGAGGGCCATACAGATACGCAGTATTTT
TRBJ2-3 TRBV7-3 NA NA CASSRTGTDTQYF TGTGCCAGCAGTCGTACAGGCACAGATACGCAGTATTTT
TRBJ1-3 TRBV7-6 NA NA CASSLVDSGNTIYF TGTGCCAGCAGCCTAGTGGACTCTGGAAACACCATATATTTT
TRBJ2-5 TRBV6-5 few NA CASTGDGETQYF TGTGCCAGCACGGGGGACGGGGAGACCCAGTACTTC
TRBJ2-3 TRBV25-1 NA TRBD2 CASSPRRAGDTQYF TGTGCCAGCAGCCCCCGTCGAGCGGGGGATACGCAGTATTTT
TRBJ2-1 TRBV4-2 few TRBD2 CASRVLADTNNEQFF TGTGCCAGCAGAGTACTAGCGGACACTAACAATGAGCAGTTCTTC
TRBJ2-1 TRBV4-3 NA TRBD1 CASSQNPRGYNEQFF TGCGCCAGCAGCCAGAACCCCAGGGGGTACAATGAGCAGTTCTTC
TRBJ1-2 TRBV7-9 NA NA CASSLGTSSYGYTF TGTGCCAGCAGCTTAGGGACCTCTTCCTATGGCTACACCTTC
TRBJ2-2 TRBV19 NA NA CASRARDTGELFF TGTGCCAGTAGGGCCCGCGACACCGGGGAGCTGTTTTTT
TRBJ2-7 TRBV6-7 few NA CASSYIGTESSYEQYF TGTGCCAGCAGTTACATCGGGACGGAGAGCTCCTACGAGCAGTACTTC
TRBJ2-1 TRBV2 NA TRBD2 CASSEMASGYNEQFF TGTGCCAGCAGTGAAATGGCTAGCGGCTACAATGAGCAGTTCTTC
TRBJ2-1 TRBV7-9 few TRBD1 CASSLPGQNVFF TGTGCCAGCAGCCTGCCGGGACAGAATGTTTTCTTC
TRBJ1-5 TRBV10-3 NA NA CAISDEVGYQPQHF TGTGCCATCAGTGATGAGGTGGGATATCAGCCCCAGCATTTT
TRBJ2-1 TRBV7-6 few NA CASSSTQGYEQFF TGTGCCAGCAGCTCCACCCAGGGATATGAGCAGTTCTTC
TRBJ2-1 TRBV20-1 NA NA CSARRSNEQFF TGCAGTGCTAGAAGATCCAATGAGCAGTTCTTC
TRBJ1-5 TRBV7-2 few NA CASRLPNQPQHF TGTGCCAGCAGGCTCCCCAATCAGCCCCAGCATTTT
TRBJ2-7 TRBV20-1 NA NA CSASRGGEQYF TGCAGTGCCTCCAGGGGTGGCGAGCAGTACTTC
TRBJ2-1 TRBV7-2 NA TRBD1 CASSSYRGDEQFF TGTGCCAGCAGCTCCTACAGGGGCGATGAGCAGTTCTTC
TRBJ2-3 TRBV30 NA TRBD2 CAWSNAGLHNTQYF TGTGCCTGGAGTAATGCGGGACTACATAATACGCAGTATTTT
TRBJ2-4 TRBV15 NA NA CATSRGALAKNIQYF TGTGCCACCAGCAGAGGGGCGTTAGCCAAAAACATTCAGTACTTC